This is a list of T cell receptor beta chains from one sample in a study of cytomegalovirus exposure and HLA in healthy donors. Libraries were prepared by immunoSEQ multiplex PCR; TCRdb keeps only in-frame clonotypes and omits some of them. The sample consists of some 200,000 clones, 77% of them appearing once. Sequenced sample: PBMCs. These receptors were taken from an older woman in good health and CMV-seropositive. CDR3s include the opening cysteine and the closing phenylalanine or tryptophan. D genes are given only for firm matches. Clone size is given for some rows only: seen once, a few or many times, or a class if the clone is expanded.

v_call	j_call	cdr3_length	clone_size	d_call	cdr3_nt	cdr3_aa
TRBV5-1	TRBJ2-5	13	once	.	TGCGCCAGCAGCTTGGAGGGGCTTGAGACCCAGTACTTC	CASSLEGLETQYF
TRBV30	TRBJ2-1	16	.	TRBD1	TGTGCCTGGAGTGTATCAGACAGGGGGTTAATAGATGAGCAGTTCTTC	CAWSVSDRGLIDEQFF
TRBV5-4	TRBJ1-4	14	.	.	TGTGCCAGCAGCCCACGTGGGGGGGCGGAAAAACTGTTTTTT	CASSPRGGAEKLFF
TRBV9	TRBJ2-3	15	.	.	TGTGCCAGCAGCGTAGTCCAGGCCAGCACAGATACGCAGTATTTT	CASSVVQASTDTQYF
TRBV9	TRBJ1-2	15	.	.	TGTGCCAGCAGCGTAGGGGCGGGAGGAAACTATGGCTACACCTTC	CASSVGAGGNYGYTF
TRBV9	TRBJ2-5	16	once	TRBD1	TGTGCCAGCAGCGCCCTGGGGCAGGGGGCTCGAGAGACCCAGTACTTC	CASSALGQGARETQYF
TRBV5-1	TRBJ1-1	17	.	.	TGCGCCAGCAGCTTGGTAGGCAGTCGGGGTGGTGACACTGAAGCTTTCTTT	CASSLVGSRGGDTEAFF
TRBV5-1	TRBJ2-7	13	few	TRBD1	TGCGCCAGCAGCTCCAGGGACAGGGACGAGCAGTACTTC	CASSSRDRDEQYF
TRBV19	TRBJ1-1	13	.	.	TGTGCCAGTAGCCGCCGGGGGGACACTGAAGCTTTCTTT	CASSRRGDTEAFF
TRBV7-9	TRBJ2-2	15	.	.	TGTTCCAGCAGCACCTTAGGGGGGGACACCGGGGAGCTGTTTTTT	CSSSTLGGDTGELFF
TRBV5-6	TRBJ2-1	16	.	TRBD2	TGTGCCAGCAGCTTGGTAGGGACTAGCGGTTACAATGAGCAGTTCTTC	CASSLVGTSGYNEQFF
TRBV19	TRBJ1-1	19	.	.	TGTGCCAGTAGTATAGGTGTTGGAGGCGTCGAGACGGAGAACACTGAAGCTTTCTTT	CASSIGVGGVETENTEAFF
TRBV27	TRBJ2-7	16	.	TRBD1	TGTGCCAGCAGTAAGGGACAGGGGGCTTGGTCCTACGAGCAGTACTTC	CASSKGQGAWSYEQYF
TRBV6-5	TRBJ1-5	15	.	.	TGTGCCAGCAGTTTACAGGGACGCCCTGATCAGCCCCAGCATTTT	CASSLQGRPDQPQHF
TRBV6-6	TRBJ1-2	12	few	.	TGTGCCAGCAGTTCCGGGGTCAGCGGCTACACCTTC	CASSSGVSGYTF
TRBV6-1	TRBJ1-4	15	few	.	TGTGCCAGCATTGGGGGGGATGCAACTAATGAAAAACTGTTTTTT	CASIGGDATNEKLFF
TRBV4-1	TRBJ2-1	19	.	TRBD2	TGCGCCAGCAGCCAAACTCCCGGGACTAGCGGGGGTTCCTACAATGAGCAGTTCTTC	CASSQTPGTSGGSYNEQFF
TRBV6-5	TRBJ2-2	14	.	.	TGTGCCAGCAGTTGGGCCGGAAACACCGGGGAGCTGTTTTTT	CASSWAGNTGELFF
TRBV19	TRBJ1-1	14	.	.	TGTGCCAGTAGTATAGGGCAGATGAACACTGAAGCTTTCTTT	CASSIGQMNTEAFF
TRBV2	TRBJ2-5	12	.	.	TGTGCCAGCAGGACAAATTCGGAGACCCAGTACTTC	CASRTNSETQYF
TRBV19	TRBJ2-3	14	.	.	TGTGCCAGTAGGGACAGTTTAAGCACAGATACGCAGTATTTT	CASRDSLSTDTQYF
TRBV6-1	TRBJ2-5	19	.	TRBD2	TGTGCCAGCAGTGAAGCGCTCGCTAGCGGGGGGTACTCCCAAGAGACCCAGTACTTC	CASSEALASGGYSQETQYF
TRBV14	TRBJ1-1	13	few	.	TGTGCCAGCAGCCTTAACAGTTTCACTGAAGCTTTCTTT	CASSLNSFTEAFF
TRBV28	TRBJ2-7	13	.	TRBD1	TGTGCCAGCAGGACAGGGGGCGCTTACGAGCAGTACTTC	CASRTGGAYEQYF
TRBV2	TRBJ1-2	14	.	TRBD1	TGTGCCAGCAGAGAACAGGGGGCTGGCTATGGCTACACCTTC	CASREQGAGYGYTF
TRBV30	TRBJ2-7	15	.	TRBD1	TGTGCCTGGAGCAACGCCGGGACAGGGAGTACCGAGCAGTACTTC	CAWSNAGTGSTEQYF
TRBV2	TRBJ2-7	14	.	TRBD2	TGTGCCAGCAGAGTACTAGCGGACTCCTACGAGCAGTACTTC	CASRVLADSYEQYF
TRBV6-5	TRBJ1-5	14	once	.	TGTGCCAGCAGTTACTCGTATGGCAATCAGCCCCAGCATTTT	CASSYSYGNQPQHF
TRBV6-1	TRBJ1-3	14	.	.	TGTGCCAGCAGTCCAGGGACAACTGGAAACACCATATATTTT	CASSPGTTGNTIYF
TRBV30	TRBJ2-3	15	.	.	TGTGCCTGGACCCCCGGGGGTTTAGGCACAGATACGCAGTATTTT	CAWTPGGLGTDTQYF
TRBV28	TRBJ2-2	14	.	.	TGTGCCAGCAGCCTCAGGCCTCCCCTGGGCACGCTGTTTTTT	CASSLRPPLGTLFF
TRBV10-3	TRBJ2-3	15	few	.	TGTGCCACCCGGCCAACTACAGGGGAGGCAGATACGCAGTATTTT	CATRPTTGEADTQYF
TRBV4-2	TRBJ2-2	15	few	TRBD1	TGTGCCAGCAGCCAAGCAGGGGGGAACACCGGGGAGCTGTTTTTT	CASSQAGGNTGELFF
TRBV9	TRBJ2-7	15	.	.	TGTGCCAGCAGCGCCTCCGGGACATGGGTCTCCGAGCAGTACTTC	CASSASGTWVSEQYF
TRBV5-1	TRBJ2-5	16	.	TRBD2	TGCGCCAGCAGCTTGAACGGCGGGGGGGCCCAAGAGACCCAGTACTTC	CASSLNGGGAQETQYF
TRBV7-9	TRBJ2-7	14	few	.	TGTGCCAGCAGCTTAGATCGGAGCTCCTACGAGCAGTACTTC	CASSLDRSSYEQYF
TRBV5-1	TRBJ2-2	16	.	TRBD1	TGCGCCAGCAGCTTGACCTCAGGGGGCAGAACCGGGGAGCTGTTTTTT	CASSLTSGGRTGELFF
TRBV5-1	TRBJ2-5	15	once	TRBD1	TGTGCCAGCAGCCCATGGACAGGGGGCGCAGAGACCCAGTACTTC	CASSPWTGGAETQYF
TRBV7-6	TRBJ1-2	14	.	TRBD1	TGTGCCAGCAGCCAAGGACAGGGGGCGGGTGGCTACACCTTC	CASSQGQGAGGYTF
TRBV28	TRBJ1-4	16	.	.	TGTGCCAGCAGTTTGATTGGGCAATCGGCTAATGAAAAACTGTTTTTT	CASSLIGQSANEKLFF
TRBV7-3	TRBJ2-2	14	.	.	TGTGCCAGCAGTTTAAGTAGCGACTCCGGGGAGCTGTTTTTT	CASSLSSDSGELFF
TRBV5-1	TRBJ2-5	14	.	.	TGCGCCAGCAGCTTGTACGGTACCCAAGAGACCCAGTACTTC	CASSLYGTQETQYF
TRBV6-5	TRBJ2-7	15	.	TRBD2	TGTGCCAGCAGTTCCCCCGGGACTAGCGGCTACGAGCAGTACTTC	CASSSPGTSGYEQYF
TRBV7-2	TRBJ2-1	13	.	TRBD2	TGTGCCAGCAGCCCTTCCGCCCAGCGGGAGGCGTTCTTC	CASSPSAQREAFF
TRBV19	TRBJ1-5	13	.	TRBD1	TGTGCCAGTGGGACAGGGGGCTATCAGCCCCAGCATTTT	CASGTGGYQPQHF
TRBV19	TRBJ2-7	14	.	.	TGTGCCAGTAGTGACGACCGGGACTCCTACGAGCAGTACTTC	CASSDDRDSYEQYF
TRBV5-4	TRBJ2-7	16	.	TRBD2	TGTGCCAGCAGCCAGGGGGGACTAGCGGGGACTTACGAGCAGTACTTC	CASSQGGLAGTYEQYF
TRBV11-3	TRBJ2-1	16	.	TRBD2	TGTGCCAGCAGCCTGGGACTAGCGGGAGCTTTGGATGAGCAGTTCTTC	CASSLGLAGALDEQFF
TRBV18	TRBJ2-2	13	.	.	TGTGCCAGCTCAACTATGGGCACCGGGGAGCTGTTTTTT	CASSTMGTGELFF
TRBV30	TRBJ2-7	16	.	.	TGTGCCTGGAGTACCGCCTACCGGTTATCGGCCTACGAGCAGTACTTC	CAWSTAYRLSAYEQYF
TRBV27	TRBJ1-3	13	.	.	TGTGCCAGCAGTTGGAACAGGGGAAACACCATATATTTT	CASSWNRGNTIYF
TRBV5-1	TRBJ2-5	16	.	.	TGCGCCAGCAGCTTGGGCCAGGGGGCGGGAGAGGAGACCCAGTACTTC	CASSLGQGAGEETQYF
TRBV5-4	TRBJ2-5	15	.	.	TGTGCCAGCAGCTGGGGAAGACAGAGCCAAGAGACCCAGTACTTC	CASSWGRQSQETQYF
TRBV4-3	TRBJ2-7	14	.	.	TGCGCCAGCAGCCAAGATACGGGGGCCTACGAGCAGTACTTC	CASSQDTGAYEQYF